This T cell receptor beta chain was recovered during a study of blood T cell repertoires in COVID-19. Study-level information: The analysed material was cDNA or gDNA that came from T cells, B-cell-depleted T cells, or PBMCs.

In the original processing: By means of reference gene primer amplification, nucleated cell counts were estimated. Here immunoSEQ multiplex PCR was the method, and the copy in TCRdb shows in-frame clones only, minus some. D and trimming were read from the DNA, whereas the V and J calls and clone size are those reported in that table. The profile shows approximately 110,000 clones, 88% of them singletons. V was clipped by 0 bases and J by 5 bases, with 8 bases between them. Germline V gene data show CDR1 as MNHEY and CDR2 as SVGAGI. This CDR3 is built from 13 residues. The chain recombines TRBV6-5 with TRBJ2-7; D gene unclear. The sample was peripheral blood. The clonotype was recovered from a woman between 45 and 65 years old with active or convalescent COVID-19. This CDR3 is CASSYSKRNEQYF. DNA of the CDR3: TGTGCCAGCAGTTACTCTAAGAGAAACGAGCAGTACTTC.